This T cell receptor beta chain was recovered during a study of cytomegalovirus exposure and HLA in healthy donors. This clone has more than one count but fewer than ten. Its specificity is not known. Study conclusions and caveats: In an earlier analysis, about 87% or about 30%: the productive usage of most TCR beta V segments. The authors later found most CMV-associated TCR beta chains appeared HLA-restricted. Solely CMV serostatus was available to characterize immune exposure. Several V segments, TRBV6-2 and TRBV6-3 among them, could not be told apart and were dropped.

Germline trimming cut 0 bases from V and 2 bases from J; bases unmatched to any gene: 6. Germline V gene data show CDR1 as SGHDT and CDR2 as YYEEEE. The CDR3 is made up of 16 amino acids. PCR involved 60 Vbeta and 13 Jbeta primers. Produced via immunoSEQ multiplex PCR; TCRdb's table is partial and in-frame only. The top ten hold less than 4% of the sample, which has 140,000 or so clones, nearly 85% seen once. The sequence was collected from a male donor in good health and CMV-seronegative. Input material: PBMCs. V gene TRBV5-6 combines with J gene TRBJ2-3; TRBD1 agrees at 7 bases. The CDR3 nucleotides read TGTGCCAGCAGCTTGGTTCGACAGGGCTACACAGATACGCAGTATTTT. This encodes CASSLVRQGYTDTQYF.